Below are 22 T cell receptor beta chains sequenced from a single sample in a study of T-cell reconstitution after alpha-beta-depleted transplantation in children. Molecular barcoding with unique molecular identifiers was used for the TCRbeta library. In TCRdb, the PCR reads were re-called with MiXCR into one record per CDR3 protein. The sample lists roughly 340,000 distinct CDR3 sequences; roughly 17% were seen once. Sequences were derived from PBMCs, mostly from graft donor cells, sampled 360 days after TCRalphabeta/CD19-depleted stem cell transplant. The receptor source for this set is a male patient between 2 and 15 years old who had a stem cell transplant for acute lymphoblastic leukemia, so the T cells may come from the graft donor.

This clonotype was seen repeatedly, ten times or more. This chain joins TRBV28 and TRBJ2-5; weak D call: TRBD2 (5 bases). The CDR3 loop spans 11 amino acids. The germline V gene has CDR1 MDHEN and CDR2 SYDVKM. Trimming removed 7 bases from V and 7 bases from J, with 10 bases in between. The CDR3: CASTPGRTQYF. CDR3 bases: TGTGCCAGCACCCCGGGGAGGACCCAGTACTTC. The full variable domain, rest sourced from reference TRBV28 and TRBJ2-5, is DVKVTQSSRYLVKRTGEKVFLECVQDMDHENMFWYRQDPGLGLRLIYFSYDVKMKEKGDIPEGYSVSREKKERFSLILESASTNQTSMYLCASTPGRTQYFGPGTRLLVL.

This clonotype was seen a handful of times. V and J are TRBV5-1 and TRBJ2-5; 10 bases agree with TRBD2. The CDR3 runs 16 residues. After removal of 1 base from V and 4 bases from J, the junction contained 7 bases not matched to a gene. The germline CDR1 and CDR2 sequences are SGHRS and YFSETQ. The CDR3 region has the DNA TGCGCCAGCAGCTTGAACCTAGCGGGAGACGGAGAGACCCAGTACTTC. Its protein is CASSLNLAGDGETQYF. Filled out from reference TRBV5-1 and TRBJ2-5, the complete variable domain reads KAGVTQTPRYLIKTRGQQVTLSCSPISGHRSVSWYQQTPGQGLQFLFEYFSETQRNKGNFPGRFSGRQFSNSRSEMNVSTLELGDSALYLCASSLNLAGDGETQYFGPGTRLLVL.

The CDR3 nucleotides read TGTGCCAGCAAGAAGGGGGCTCTGGGTAACACTGAAGCTTTCTTT. This translates into CASKKGALGNTEAFF. The chain recombines TRBV16 with TRBJ1-1; 7 nucleotides align to TRBD1. Per germline, CDR1 KGHSY and CDR2 FQNENV. V gave up 7 bases and J gave up 2 bases; unmatched junction bases: 10. The CDR3 sequence is 15 residues long.

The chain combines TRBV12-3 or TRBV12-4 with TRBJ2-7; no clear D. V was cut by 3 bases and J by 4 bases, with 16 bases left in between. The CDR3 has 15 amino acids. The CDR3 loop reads CASSFEFPSVYEQYF. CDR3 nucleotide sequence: TGTGCCAGCAGTTTCGAGTTCCCCTCAGTTTACGAGCAGTACTTC.

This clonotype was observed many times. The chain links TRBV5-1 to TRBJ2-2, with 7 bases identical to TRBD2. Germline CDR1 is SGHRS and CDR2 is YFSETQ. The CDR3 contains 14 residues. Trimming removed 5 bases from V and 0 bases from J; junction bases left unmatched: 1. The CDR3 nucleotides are TGCGCCAGCAGGGGAGGGGCGAACACCGGGGAGCTGTTTTTT. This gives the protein CASRGGANTGELFF.

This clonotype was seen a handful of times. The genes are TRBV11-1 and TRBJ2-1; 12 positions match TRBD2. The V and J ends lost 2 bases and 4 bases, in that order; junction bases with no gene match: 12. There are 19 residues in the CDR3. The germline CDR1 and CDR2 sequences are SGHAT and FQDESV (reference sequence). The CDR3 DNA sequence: TGTGCCAGCAGCTTAATGAGCCTAGCGGGAGGGCCAGGATACAATGAGCAGTTCTTC. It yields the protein CASSLMSLAGGPGYNEQFF. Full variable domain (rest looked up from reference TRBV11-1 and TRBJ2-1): EAEVAQSPRYKITEKSQAVAFWCDPISGHATLYWYRQILGQGPELLVQFQDESVVDDSQLPKDRFSAERLKGVDSTLKIQPAELGDSAMYLCASSLMSLAGGPGYNEQFFGPGTRLTVL.

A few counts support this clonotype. CDR3 loop: CSARVQEGPYEQYF. CDR3 sequence (DNA): TGCAGTGCTAGGGTGCAGGAAGGGCCCTACGAGCAGTACTTC. The chain couples TRBV20-1 to TRBJ2-7; D ambiguous. CDR1 is DFQATT and CDR2 is SNEGSKA in the germline V gene (reference sequence). The CDR3 length is 14 residues. Trimming cost V 3 bases and J 2 bases, with 14 bases left between them.

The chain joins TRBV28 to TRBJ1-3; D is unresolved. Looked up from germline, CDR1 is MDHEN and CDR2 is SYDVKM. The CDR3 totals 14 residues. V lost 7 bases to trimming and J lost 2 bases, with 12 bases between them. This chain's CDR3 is CASTRLEAGNTIYF. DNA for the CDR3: TGTGCCAGCACTAGACTGGAAGCTGGAAACACCATATATTTT.

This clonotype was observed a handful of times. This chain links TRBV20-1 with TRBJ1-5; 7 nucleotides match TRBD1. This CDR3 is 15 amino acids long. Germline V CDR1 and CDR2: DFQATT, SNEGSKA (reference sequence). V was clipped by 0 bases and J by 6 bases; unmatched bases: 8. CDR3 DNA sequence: TGCAGTGCTAGAGACAGGGGGGTAAGGTTTCAGCCCCAGCATTTT. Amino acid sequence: CSARDRGVRFQPQHF.

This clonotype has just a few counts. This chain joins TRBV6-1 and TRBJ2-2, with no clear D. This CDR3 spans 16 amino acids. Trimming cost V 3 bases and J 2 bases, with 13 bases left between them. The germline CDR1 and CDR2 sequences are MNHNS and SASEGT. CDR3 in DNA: TGTGCCAGCAGTGATGACGAGCGTGATAACACCGGGGAGCTGTTTTTT. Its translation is CASSDDERDNTGELFF.

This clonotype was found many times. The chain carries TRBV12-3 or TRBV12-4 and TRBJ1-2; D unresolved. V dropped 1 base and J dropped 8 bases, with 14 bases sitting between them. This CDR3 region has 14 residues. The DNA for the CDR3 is TGTGCCAGCAGTTTAGGGGGAGCGAGGATCGGCTACACCTTC. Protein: CASSLGGARIGYTF.

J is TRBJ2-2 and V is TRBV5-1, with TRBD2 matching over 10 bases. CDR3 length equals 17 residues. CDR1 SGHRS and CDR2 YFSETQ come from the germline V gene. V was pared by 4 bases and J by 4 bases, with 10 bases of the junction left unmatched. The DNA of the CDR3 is TGCGCCAGCAGCCCACGACTAGCGGGTTCGGTCACCGGGGAGCTGTTTTTT. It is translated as CASSPRLAGSVTGELFF.

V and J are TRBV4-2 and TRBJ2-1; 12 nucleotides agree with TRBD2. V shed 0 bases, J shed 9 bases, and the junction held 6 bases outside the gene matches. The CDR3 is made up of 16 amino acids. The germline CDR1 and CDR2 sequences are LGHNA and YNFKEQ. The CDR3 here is CASSQDLASGRGEQFF. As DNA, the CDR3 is TGTGCCAGCAGCCAAGATTTGGCTAGCGGGAGGGGTGAGCAGTTCTTC.

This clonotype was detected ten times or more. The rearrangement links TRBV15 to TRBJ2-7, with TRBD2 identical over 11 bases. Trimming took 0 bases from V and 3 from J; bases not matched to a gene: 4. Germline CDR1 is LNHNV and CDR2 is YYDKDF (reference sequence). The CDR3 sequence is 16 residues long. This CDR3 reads CATSRDELAGDYEQYF. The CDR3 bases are TGTGCCACCAGCAGAGATGAACTAGCGGGGGACTACGAGCAGTACTTC.

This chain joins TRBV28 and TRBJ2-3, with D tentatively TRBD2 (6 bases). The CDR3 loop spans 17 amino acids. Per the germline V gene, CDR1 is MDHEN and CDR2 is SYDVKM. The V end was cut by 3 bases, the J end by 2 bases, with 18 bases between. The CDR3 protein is CASSFRGPGLFTDTQYF. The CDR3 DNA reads TGTGCCAGCAGTTTTCGGGGTCCGGGACTCTTCACAGATACGCAGTATTTT.

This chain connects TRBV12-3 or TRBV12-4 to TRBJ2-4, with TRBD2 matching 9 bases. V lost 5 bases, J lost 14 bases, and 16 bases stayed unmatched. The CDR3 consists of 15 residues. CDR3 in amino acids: CASSPPGLATGRKYF. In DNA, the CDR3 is TGTGCCAGCAGTCCGCCGGGACTAGCCACCGGGAGAAAGTACTTC.

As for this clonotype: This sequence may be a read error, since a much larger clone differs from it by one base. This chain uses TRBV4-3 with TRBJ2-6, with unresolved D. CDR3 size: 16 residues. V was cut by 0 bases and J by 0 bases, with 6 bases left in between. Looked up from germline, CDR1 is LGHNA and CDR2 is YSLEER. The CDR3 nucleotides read TGCGCCAGCAGCCAAGATTGGGTCTCTGGGGCCAACGTCCTGACTTTC. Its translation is CASSQDWVSGANVLTF.

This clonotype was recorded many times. CDR3 protein: CASSLNPRGAGEQYF. CDR3 sequence (DNA): TGCGCCAGCAGCCTTAATCCGCGGGGGGCGGGCGAGCAGTACTTC. The gene calls are TRBV4-3 and TRBJ2-7, with TRBD2 identical over 8 bases. The V gene end was trimmed by 4 bases and the J gene end by 6 bases; junction bases not matched to a gene: 11. Germline V gives CDR1 LGHNA, CDR2 YSLEER. CDR3 size: 15 residues.

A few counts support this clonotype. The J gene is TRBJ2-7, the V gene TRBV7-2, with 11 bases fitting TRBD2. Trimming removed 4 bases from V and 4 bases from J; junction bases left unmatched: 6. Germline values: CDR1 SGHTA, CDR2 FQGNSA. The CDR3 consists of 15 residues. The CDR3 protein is CASSSITSGSYEQYF. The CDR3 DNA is TGTGCCAGCAGCTCCATAACTAGCGGGAGTTACGAGCAGTACTTC.

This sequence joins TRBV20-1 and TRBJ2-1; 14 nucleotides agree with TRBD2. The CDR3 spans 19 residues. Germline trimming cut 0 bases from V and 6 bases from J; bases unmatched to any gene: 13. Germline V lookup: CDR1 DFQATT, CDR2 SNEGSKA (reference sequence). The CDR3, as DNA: TGCAGTGCTAGAGATTGGGGGACTAGCGGGAGTAGGATTTCCAATGAGCAGTTCTTC. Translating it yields CSARDWGTSGSRISNEQFF.

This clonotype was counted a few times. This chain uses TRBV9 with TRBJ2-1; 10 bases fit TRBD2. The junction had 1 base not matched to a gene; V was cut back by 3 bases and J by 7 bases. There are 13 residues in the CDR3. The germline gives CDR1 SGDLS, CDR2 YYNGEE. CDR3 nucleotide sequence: TGTGCCAGCAGCGGGACTAGCGGTAATGAGCAGTTCTTC. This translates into CASSGTSGNEQFF. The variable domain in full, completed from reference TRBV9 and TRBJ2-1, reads DSGVTQTPKHLITATGQRVTLRCSPRSGDLSVYWYQQSLDQGLQFLIQYYNGEERAKGNILERFSAQQFPDLHSELNLSSLELGDSALYFCASSGTSGNEQFFGPGTRLTVL.

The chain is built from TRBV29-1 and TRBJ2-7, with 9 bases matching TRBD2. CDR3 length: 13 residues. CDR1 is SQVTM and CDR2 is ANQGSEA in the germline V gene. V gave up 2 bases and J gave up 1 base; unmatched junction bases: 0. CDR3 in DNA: TGCAGCGTTGAAACTAGCGGGTCCTACGAGCAGTACTTC. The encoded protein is CSVETSGSYEQYF.